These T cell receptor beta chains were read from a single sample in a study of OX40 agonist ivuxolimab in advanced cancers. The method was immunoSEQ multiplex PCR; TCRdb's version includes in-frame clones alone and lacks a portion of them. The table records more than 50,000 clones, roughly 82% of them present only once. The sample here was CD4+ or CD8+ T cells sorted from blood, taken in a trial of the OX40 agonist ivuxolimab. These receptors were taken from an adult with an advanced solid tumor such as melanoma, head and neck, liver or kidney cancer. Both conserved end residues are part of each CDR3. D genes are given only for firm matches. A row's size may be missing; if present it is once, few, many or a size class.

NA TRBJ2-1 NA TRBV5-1 CASSFRDISNEQFF TGCGCCAGCAGCTTCCGGGACATCTCGAATGAGCAGTTCTTC
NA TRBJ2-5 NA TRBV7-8 CASSFGRRQETQYF TGTGCCAGCAGCTTCGGCAGGCGCCAAGAGACCCAGTACTTC
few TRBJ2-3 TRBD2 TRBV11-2 CASSLVQAGGNTQYF TGTGCCAGCAGCTTAGTCCAAGCGGGGGGTAATACGCAGTATTTT
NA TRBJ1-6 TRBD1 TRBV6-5 CASSPGQGNSPLHF TGTGCCAGCAGCCCCGGACAGGGGAATTCACCCCTCCACTTT
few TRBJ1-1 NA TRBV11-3 CASLKDSLCTEAFF TGTGCCAGCCTGAAGGACAGTCTATGCACTGAAGCTTTCTTT
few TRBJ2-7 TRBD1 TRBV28 CASSPEFRQGQYF TGTGCCAGCAGTCCCGAGTTTAGACAGGGGCAGTACTTC
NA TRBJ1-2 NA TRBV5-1 CASSLDGSYGYTF TGCGCCAGCAGCCTAGACGGGTCCTATGGCTACACCTTC
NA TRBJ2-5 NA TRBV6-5 CASRPGGGRETQYF TGTGCCAGCAGACCTGGAGGGGGCCGAGAGACCCAGTACTTC
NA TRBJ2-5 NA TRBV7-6 CASSLVVPPGETQYF TGTGCCAGCAGCTTAGTGGTCCCCCCGGGAGAGACCCAGTACTTC
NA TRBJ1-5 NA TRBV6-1 CASSVVGNSNQPQHF TGTGCCAGCAGTGTAGTCGGGAATAGCAATCAGCCCCAGCATTTT
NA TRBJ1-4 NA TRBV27 CASSLRGSGLLTLGDEKLFF TGTGCCAGCAGTTTACGAGGGTCGGGACTGCTCACTTTAGGGGACGAAAAACTGTTTTTT
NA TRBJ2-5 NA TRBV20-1 CSARVRGTQYF TGCAGTGCTAGGGTGCGGGGGACCCAGTACTTC
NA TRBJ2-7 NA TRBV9 CASSVGQGAYEQYF TGTGCCAGCAGCGTCGGTCAGGGCGCCTACGAGCAGTACTTC